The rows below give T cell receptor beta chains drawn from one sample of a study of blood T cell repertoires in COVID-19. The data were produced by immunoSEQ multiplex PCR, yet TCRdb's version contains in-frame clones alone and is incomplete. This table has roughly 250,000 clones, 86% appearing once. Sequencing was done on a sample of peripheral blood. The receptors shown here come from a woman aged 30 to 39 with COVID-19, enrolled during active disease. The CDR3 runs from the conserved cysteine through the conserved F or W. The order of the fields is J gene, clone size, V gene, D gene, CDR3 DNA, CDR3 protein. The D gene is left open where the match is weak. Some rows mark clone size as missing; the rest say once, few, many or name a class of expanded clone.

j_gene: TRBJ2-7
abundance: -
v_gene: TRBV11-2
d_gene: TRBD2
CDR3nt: TGTGCCAGCAGCTTAGCGGGGGGGCCGATGGACGAGCAGTACTTC
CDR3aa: CASSLAGGPMDEQYF

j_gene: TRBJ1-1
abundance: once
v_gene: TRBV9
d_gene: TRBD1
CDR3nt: TGTGCCAGCAGCGGACTAAGACAGGGGGGGAACACTGAAGCTTTCTTT
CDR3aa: CASSGLRQGGNTEAFF

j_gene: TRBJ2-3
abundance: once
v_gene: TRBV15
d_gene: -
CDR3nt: TGTGCCTCCCACCAGGGCGGGGAGGTGGCAGATACGCAGTATTTT
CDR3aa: CASHQGGEVADTQYF

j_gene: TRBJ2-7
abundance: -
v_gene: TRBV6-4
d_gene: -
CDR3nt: TGTGCCAGCAGTTCAGGGTACGGCTACGAGCAGTACTTC
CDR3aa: CASSSGYGYEQYF

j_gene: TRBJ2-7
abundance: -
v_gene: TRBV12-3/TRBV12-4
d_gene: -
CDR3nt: TGTGCCAGCAGTTTAGGAGAGGCATACGAGCAGTACTTC
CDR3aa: CASSLGEAYEQYF

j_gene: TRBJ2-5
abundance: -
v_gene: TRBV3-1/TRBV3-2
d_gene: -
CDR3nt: TGTGCCAGCAGCCAAGAGGGGGCCAAAGAGACCCAGTACTTC
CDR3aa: CASSQEGAKETQYF

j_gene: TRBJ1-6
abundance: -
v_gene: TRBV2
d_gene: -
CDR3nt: TGTGCCAGCAGGGAGACAGTTCCCTATAATTCACCCCTCCACTTT
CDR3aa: CASRETVPYNSPLHF

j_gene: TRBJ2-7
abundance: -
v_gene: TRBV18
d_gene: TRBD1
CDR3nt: TGTGCCAGCTCACCCGCCGGGACAGGGGGCTCCTACGAGCAGTACTTC
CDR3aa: CASSPAGTGGSYEQYF

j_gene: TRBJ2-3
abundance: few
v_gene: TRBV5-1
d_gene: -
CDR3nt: TGCGCCAGCAGCTTGGATTTTGGTCTAGCGTCAGATACGCAGTATTTT
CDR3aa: CASSLDFGLASDTQYF

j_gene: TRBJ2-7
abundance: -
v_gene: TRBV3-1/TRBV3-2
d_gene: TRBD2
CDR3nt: TGTGCCAGCAGCCAAGACGGGGGGAGCATCTCCTACGAGCAGTACTTC
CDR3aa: CASSQDGGSISYEQYF

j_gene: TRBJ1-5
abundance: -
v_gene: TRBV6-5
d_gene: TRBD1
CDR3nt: TGTGCCAGCAGACGCCGGACAGGAGAAAATCAGCCCCAGCATTTT
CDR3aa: CASRRRTGENQPQHF

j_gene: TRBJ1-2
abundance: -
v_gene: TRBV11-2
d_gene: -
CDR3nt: TGTGCCAGCAGCTTGGACAGCCCAAACAGGTTCCCTAACTATGGCTACACCTTC
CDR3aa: CASSLDSPNRFPNYGYTF

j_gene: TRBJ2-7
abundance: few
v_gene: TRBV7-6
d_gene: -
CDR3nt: TGTGCCAGCAGCTCAGACACCTACGAGCAGTACTTC
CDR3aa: CASSSDTYEQYF

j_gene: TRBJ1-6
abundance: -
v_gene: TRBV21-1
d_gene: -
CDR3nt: TGTGCCAGCATCGCCACTAAGGGGCCCCTCCACTTT
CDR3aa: CASIATKGPLHF

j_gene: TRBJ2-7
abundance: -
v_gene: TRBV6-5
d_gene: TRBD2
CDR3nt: TGTGCCAGCAGTTACTCGGCTAGCGGGACCTACGAGCAGTACTTC
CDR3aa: CASSYSASGTYEQYF

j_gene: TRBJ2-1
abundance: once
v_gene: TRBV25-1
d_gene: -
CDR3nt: TGTGCCAGCAGTCTGAGTACCTACAATGAGCAGTTCTTC
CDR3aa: CASSLSTYNEQFF

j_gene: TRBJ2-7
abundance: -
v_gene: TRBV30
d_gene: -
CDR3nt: TGTGCCTGGAGTGTACGATCTGACAGGTCCTACGAGCAGTACTTC
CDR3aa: CAWSVRSDRSYEQYF

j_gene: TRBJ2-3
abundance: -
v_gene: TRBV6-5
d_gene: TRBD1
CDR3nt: TGTGCCAGCAGAACGGACAGGGGAAACGTGGAAGCGCAGTATTTT
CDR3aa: CASRTDRGNVEAQYF

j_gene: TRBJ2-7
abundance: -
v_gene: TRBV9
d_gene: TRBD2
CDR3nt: TGTGCCAGCAGCGCCGGGCTAGCGGGGGGTCTCCTTGACTACGAGCAGTACTTC
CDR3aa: CASSAGLAGGLLDYEQYF

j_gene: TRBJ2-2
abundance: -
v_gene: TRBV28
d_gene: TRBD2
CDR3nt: TGTGCCAGCATAACGGGGGGGTATACCGGGGAGCTGTTTTTT
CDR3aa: CASITGGYTGELFF

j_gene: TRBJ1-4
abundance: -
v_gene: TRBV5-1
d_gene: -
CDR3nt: TGCGCCAGCAGCTTGGAAGCCCTTCGGACTAATGAAAAACTGTTTTTT
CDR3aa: CASSLEALRTNEKLFF

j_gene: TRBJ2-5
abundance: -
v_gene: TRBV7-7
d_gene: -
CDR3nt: TGTGCCAGCAGCAACCTTGAGACAGGCCAAGAGACCCAGTACTTC
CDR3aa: CASSNLETGQETQYF

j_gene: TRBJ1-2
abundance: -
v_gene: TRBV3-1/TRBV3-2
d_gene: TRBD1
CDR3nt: TGTGCCAGCAGCCAGACCGGCCGATTGGGACAGGTCTTTGGCTACACCTTC
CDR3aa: CASSQTGRLGQVFGYTF

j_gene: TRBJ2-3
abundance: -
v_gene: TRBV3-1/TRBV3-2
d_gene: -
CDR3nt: TGTGCCAGCAGCCAAGAATCGGGGGGCGCGAGATTGCCGCAGTATTTT
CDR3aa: CASSQESGGARLPQYF

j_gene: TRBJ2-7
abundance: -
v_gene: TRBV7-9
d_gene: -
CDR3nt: TGTGCCAGCAGCTTTCGACAGACGGAACACGAGCAGTACTTC
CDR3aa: CASSFRQTEHEQYF

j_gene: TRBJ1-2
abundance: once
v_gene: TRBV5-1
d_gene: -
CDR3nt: TGCGCCAGCCGAGGACAGAACTATGGCTACACCTTC
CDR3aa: CASRGQNYGYTF

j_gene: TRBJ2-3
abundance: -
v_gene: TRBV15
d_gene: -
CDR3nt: TGTGCCACCAGCAAACGATTGGGGGGGCGAACAGATACGCAGTATTTT
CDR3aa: CATSKRLGGRTDTQYF

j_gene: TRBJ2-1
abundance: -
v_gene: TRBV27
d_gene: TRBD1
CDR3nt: TGTGCCAGCAGTCCCTTCCAGGGGGCCTCCTACAATGAGCAGTTCTTC
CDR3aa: CASSPFQGASYNEQFF

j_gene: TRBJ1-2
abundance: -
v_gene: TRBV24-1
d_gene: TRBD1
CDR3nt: TGTGCCACCAGTGATGACCGGGACAGGGTAACAGATCCATATGGCTACACCTTC
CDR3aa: CATSDDRDRVTDPYGYTF

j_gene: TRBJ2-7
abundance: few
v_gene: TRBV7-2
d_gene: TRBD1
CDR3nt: TGTGCCAGCAGCTTCGGGACAGGGTACTACGAGCAGTACTTC
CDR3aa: CASSFGTGYYEQYF

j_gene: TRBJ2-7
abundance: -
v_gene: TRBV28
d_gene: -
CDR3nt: TGTGCCAGCAGTTGGGCAGGGACCTACGAGCAGTACTTC
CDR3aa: CASSWAGTYEQYF

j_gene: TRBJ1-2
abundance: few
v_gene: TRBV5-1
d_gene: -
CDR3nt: TGCGCCAGCGGGAGGGCAGATAACTATGGCTACACCTTC
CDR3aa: CASGRADNYGYTF

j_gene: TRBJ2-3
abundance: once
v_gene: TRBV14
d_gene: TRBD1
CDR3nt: TGTGCCAGCAGCCTTCGGCCCGGGACAGGGATCAATACGCAGTATTTT
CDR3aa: CASSLRPGTGINTQYF

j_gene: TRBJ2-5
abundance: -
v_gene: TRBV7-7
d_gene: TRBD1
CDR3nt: TGTGCCAGCAGCCCTCGACAGGGGGAATTCGAAGAGACCCAGTACTTC
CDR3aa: CASSPRQGEFEETQYF

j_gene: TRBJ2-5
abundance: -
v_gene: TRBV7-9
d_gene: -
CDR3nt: TGTGCCAGCAGCTTAGAACAGGGTGGAGAGACCCAGTACTTC
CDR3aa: CASSLEQGGETQYF

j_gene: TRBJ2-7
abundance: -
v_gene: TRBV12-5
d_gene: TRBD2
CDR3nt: TGTGCTAGTGGTTTGTCCTCGGGGGGTTGGAATCCAGGTTACGAGCAGTACTTC
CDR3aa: CASGLSSGGWNPGYEQYF

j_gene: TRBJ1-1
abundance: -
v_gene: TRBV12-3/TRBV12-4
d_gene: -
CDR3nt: TGTGCCAGCAGATCGGACATTTACACTGAAGCTTTCTTT
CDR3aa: CASRSDIYTEAFF

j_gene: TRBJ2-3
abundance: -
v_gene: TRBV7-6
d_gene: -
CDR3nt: TGTGCCAGCAGCTTAGCGCCAGGGGACACAGATACGCAGTATTTT
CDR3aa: CASSLAPGDTDTQYF

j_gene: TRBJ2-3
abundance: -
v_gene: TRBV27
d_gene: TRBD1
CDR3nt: TGTGCCAGCAGTCCTGAGGACAGGGCCACAGATACGCAGTATTTT
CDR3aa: CASSPEDRATDTQYF

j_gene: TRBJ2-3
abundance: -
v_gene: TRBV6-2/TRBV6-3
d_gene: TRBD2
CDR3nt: TGTGCCAGCAGTCTAACCACCCTAGCGGGGGCCACAGATACGCAGTATTTT
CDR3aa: CASSLTTLAGATDTQYF

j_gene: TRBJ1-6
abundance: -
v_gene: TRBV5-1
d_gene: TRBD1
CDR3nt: TGCGCCAGCAGCTTGGCGGGGACAGGGGTGGGTTCACCCCTCCACTTT
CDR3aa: CASSLAGTGVGSPLHF

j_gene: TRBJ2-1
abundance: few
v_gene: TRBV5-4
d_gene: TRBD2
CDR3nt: TGTGCCAGCAGGCAAGGGACTAGCGGAGAGAAGTTCTTC
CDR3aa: CASRQGTSGEKFF

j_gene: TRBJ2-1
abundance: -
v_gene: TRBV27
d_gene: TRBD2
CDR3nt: TGTGCCAGCAGCGTTTGGGAGGGCTCCTACAATGAGCAGTTCTTC
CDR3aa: CASSVWEGSYNEQFF

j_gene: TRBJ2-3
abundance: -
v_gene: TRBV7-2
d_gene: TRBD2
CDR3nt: TGTGCCAGCAGCCTTCTAGCGGTTAGCACAGATACGCAGTATTTT
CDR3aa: CASSLLAVSTDTQYF

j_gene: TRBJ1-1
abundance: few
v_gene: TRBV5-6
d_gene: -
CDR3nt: TGTGCCAGCAGCCTGGGACGGCGGCTTGAAGCTTTCTTT
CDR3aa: CASSLGRRLEAFF

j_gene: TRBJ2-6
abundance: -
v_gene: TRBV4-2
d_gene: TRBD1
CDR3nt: TGTGCCAGCAGCCAAGGTCGACAGGGACCAGAATCTGGGGCCAACGTCCTGACTTTC
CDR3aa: CASSQGRQGPESGANVLTF

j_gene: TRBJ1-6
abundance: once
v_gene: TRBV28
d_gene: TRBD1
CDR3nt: TGTGCCAGCAGTTTGCCCCCCCGCCGACAGGGAATTGTCTCCCCCTATAATTCACCCCTCCACTTT
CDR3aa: CASSLPPRRQGIVSPYNSPLHF

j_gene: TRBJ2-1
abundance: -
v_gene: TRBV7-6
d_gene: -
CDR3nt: TGTGCCAGCAGCTTGAATTTGGCTTCGGAGCAGTTCTTC
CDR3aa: CASSLNLASEQFF

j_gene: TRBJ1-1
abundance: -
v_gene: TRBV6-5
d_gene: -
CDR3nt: TGTGCCAGCAGTTACAGGGTTGAGGGCACTGAAGCTTTCTTT
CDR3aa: CASSYRVEGTEAFF

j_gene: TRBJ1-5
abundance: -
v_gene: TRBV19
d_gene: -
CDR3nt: TGTGCCAGTGATTACAGGGGCAATCAGCCCCAGCATTTT
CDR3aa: CASDYRGNQPQHF

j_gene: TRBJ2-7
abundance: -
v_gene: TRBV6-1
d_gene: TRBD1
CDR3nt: TGTGCCAGCAGTGACCGTGGACAGGGCGTGAACGAGCAGTACTTC
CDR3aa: CASSDRGQGVNEQYF